A single T cell receptor (beta chain) is shown here with its context. In its sample, this clone was seen a few times. This receptor's antigen is unknown. The input lacks base qualities; no much larger clone sits a single base away. In total, approximately 700 healthy bone marrow donors made up the cohort. At the time of sampling, every cohort member was nominally healthy, though immune exposures that went unrecorded were likely present. The donor tested CMV seronegative and was one of the 352 seronegative cohort members. A peripheral blood sample was provided by each donor, and peripheral blood mononuclear cells were used for TCR beta sequencing. Genomic DNA was extracted from the blood cell samples with the Qiagen DNeasy Blood Extraction Kit. For CDR1 and CDR2, the germline V gene (reference sequence) lists PRHDT and FYEKMQ. The junction carries 12 bases between V and J, which are trimmed by 3 bases and 6 bases respectively. Counted from cysteine to phenylalanine, this CDR3 has 14 amino acids. Only the CDR3 DNA stays, 42 bases, in frame from base 1.

The data originate from a study of cytomegalovirus exposure and HLA in healthy donors (dated by TCRdb to the late 2010s). Context from the whole study: In an earlier analysis of several hundred of the donors, less than 350 Gb of sequence data and about 110 million unique TCR beta sequences from about 180 million T cells were reported. A later analysis re-analyzed previously published TCR beta repertoires from 550 to 700 donors and added high-resolution HLA genotyping to study TCR occurrence patterns. An early release covering roughly 600 HLA-typed donors comprised around 300 gigabases of sequencing data and around 85 million unique TCR sequences. About five DR-DQ haplotypes were handled as single units for association and clustering because linkage in the cohort was strong. The study was designed to test whether signatures of past pathogen exposure could be identified by cataloging public T cell receptors. Rather than drawing on any new phenotypic data, the later analysis identified candidate immune exposures from TCR beta sequences and the way those sequences occurred across donors. High-throughput TCR immunosequencing, statistical association of individual TCRs with disease status, and machine learning were combined to predict cytomegalovirus infection status. Donor age, sex, ethnicity and CMV serostatus were compiled alongside the repertoire data. On average, 235,054 unique TCR beta nucleotide sequences were sequenced per donor among 398 genotyped donors of the cohort, with 15% to 20% of those sequences being non-productive. Using immunosequencing, the study profiled T cell repertoires from about 610 subjects and related those repertoires to cytomegalovirus serostatus. Along with the roughly 700-subject first cohort, a separate validation cohort of roughly 110 different subjects was used. The number of donors typed differed by locus, with roughly 620-630 for A, B, C, DRB1 and DQB1, about 500 for DQA1, 600 to 610 for DPA1, and some 450 for DPB1. A later genetic analysis used genome-wide SNP genotypes for about 65% of the 666 donors, treating that subset as a discovery cohort. HLA typing included class I and class II loci at four-digit resolution. Among the approximately 420 genotyped donors, about 83% belonged to the genetic ancestry cluster associated with self-reported Caucasian donors. An earlier analysis of around 540 of the donors applied high-throughput TCR beta sequencing to assess whether each TCR beta V gene segment acted as functional or pseudogenic. All discovery cohort repertoires had been generated on a single sequencing platform. What the work shows at the level of the full study, not this receptor alone: In a later analysis, HLA-associated TCR beta chains showed more clonal expansion and lower generation probabilities than non-associated chains that were equally common. The cohort was sequenced for TCR beta chains only, and without alpha or paired-chain data the features that could be detected were limited. It was suggested by the authors that the approach could potentially be generalized to other disease states and immunological phenotypes. Across donors, most TCR sequences were observed very rarely, whereas some public TCRs were present in many individuals. In an earlier analysis of roughly 500 of the donors, most TCR beta V segments appeared in productive rearrangements about 87% or about 30% of the time, broadly matching IMGT annotations. The earlier analysis of 587 of the donors excluded 15 to 20 rarely observed V segments, including chromosome 9 orphons, because counts were too low. In a later analysis, around 17,000 TCR beta sequences were associated with specific HLA alleles at a false discovery rate of 0.05. CMV serostatus was the only immune exposure information available for the cohort. A cluster of highly shared sequence variants was judged likely to be a technical artifact of the sequencing pipeline. A later analysis reported that several top co-occurrence clusters appeared linked to parvovirus B19, influenza, CMV and Epstein-Barr virus. Compared with the roughly 700-donor mean, donors in an Asian-associated ancestry cluster had fewer N-insertions in productive TCRs, according to a later genetic analysis. Sequencing depth was assumed to be roughly uniform across donors in the presence/absence analyses, though that assumption may not hold. When HLA alleles, especially DR and DQ, strongly co-occurred, attributing TCR associations to individual alleles was difficult. According to a later analysis, most CMV-associated TCR beta chains appeared to be HLA-restricted, and the HLA associations seemed to be driven largely by CMV exposure. Correlated functional status among segregating V segments might be attributable to linkage disequilibrium, but an unknown experimental factor could not be ruled out. A further reported finding was that TCR beta sequences accurately predicted the HLA-A and HLA-B alleles for most subjects in the first cohort. In both the original and validation cohorts, the classifier was reported to diagnose cytomegalovirus status with high specificity and sensitivity. According to a later analysis, TCR association rates differed among HLA loci, with DRB1 alleles showing the most associated TCRs and HLA-C alleles showing the fewest. Some IMGT-functional V segments, including TRBV6-2 and TRBV6-3, could not be told apart with the 87-base-pair reads, so those segments were excluded. A later genetic analysis associated a missense DCLRE1C variant with V-gene and J-gene trimming of TCR beta chains, and an independent cohort replicated the association. Because HLA typing was missing for some donors at each locus, association tests included only the typed subset. A few of the identified cytomegalovirus-associated TCR beta chains were confirmed in vitro to be specific for cytomegalovirus antigens. The study gave a list of roughly 150 TCR beta chains associated with cytomegalovirus.

Libraries were constructed by the immunoSEQ multiplex PCR assay. For the multiplex PCR, a mixture combining 60 forward primers for TCR Vbeta segments and 13 reverse primers for TCR Jbeta segments was used. The CDR3 region of rearranged TCR beta genes was amplified from genomic DNA by a multiplex PCR assay. Amplified TCR beta libraries were sequenced as 87-base-pair reads on the Illumina HiSeq System. On the authors' methods: A later analysis tallied 80 million to 95 million unique TCR beta chains across the 666 repertoires, and approximately 12 million of those chains were shared by two or more donors. Raw reads were error-corrected and collapsed into unique sequences by a nearest-neighbor algorithm in which closely related sequences were merged to remove PCR and sequencing errors. To assign V, D and J gene segments, CDR3 sequences were aligned to IMGT reference sequences. For a sequence to be retained, a match of at least six nucleotides to both a V gene segment and a J gene segment was required. Rearrangements were called productive when the CDR3 lacked stop codons and stayed in frame with V and J; all others were non-productive. CDR3 was defined according to IMGT convention as the region running from the second conserved V-encoded cysteine to the conserved J-encoded phenylalanine. The earlier analysis of fewer than 700 of the donors excluded sequences that lacked an unambiguous match to a single V gene segment. An earlier analysis of 587 of the donors called V segments functional above 56.7% productive rearrangements and segregating when the between-donor standard deviation exceeded 5%. A statistical classification framework was developed to diagnose cytomegalovirus status using the catalog of TCR beta chain sequences. In a later analysis, TCR nucleotide sequences were compared against IMGT/GENE-DB human TR gene sequences so that V and J genes could be assigned. In a later analysis, CDR3 sequences and most-parsimonious VDJ recombination scenarios were assigned using the TCRdist pipeline. In a later analysis, every TCR beta chain was defined by the combination of its CDR3 amino acid sequence and its V-gene family, and reads without a unique V-gene family were dropped. A later analysis removed 600 or so highly shared, low-generation-probability nucleotide sequences to deal with suspected cross-contamination and a sequencing artifact. A later analysis calculated a clonal expansion index for each public chain from normalized within-repertoire ranks of inferred template counts. A later analysis computed generation probabilities with a VDJ recombination model fitted to out-of-frame rearrangements, and checked the results against IGoR. In a later analysis, TCR-TCR, TCR-HLA and TCR-CMV co-occurrence was scored with hypergeometric tests, and a repertoire-size bias correction was applied to TCR pairs. In a later analysis, false discovery rates were estimated by permuting HLA or CMV assignments 20 times. In a later analysis, co-occurring TCRs were grouped using DBSCAN, and TCRdist sequence similarity was added for clustering within HLA-allele-positive subsets. Repertoires with fewer than 30,000 or more than 120,000 public chains were left out of co-occurrence clustering, as were about five repertoires with anomalous nucleotide sharing. TCRdb took this table from immuneACCESS and kept in-frame rearrangements with V and J called. Such tables lack part of the clones; where checked against another copy, unresolved V genes explain under half of the gap, and the rest is unexplained. V, J and clone size are taken as reported in that table, and D and trimming were inferred from the DNA itself. The sample profile shows about 94,000 clones; 50% to 75% of them were found once. The top ten hold under 4% of the sample.

The V and J genes are TRBV13 and TRBJ2-1; 5 matching bases give a weak D call of TRBD1. The sample taken for sequencing was PBMCs. The sequence derives from a man aged 30 to 45 in good health and CMV-seronegative. CDR3 loop: CASSFGQWANEQFF. The sequence in DNA is TGTGCCAGCAGCTTTGGACAATGGGCCAATGAGCAGTTCTTC.